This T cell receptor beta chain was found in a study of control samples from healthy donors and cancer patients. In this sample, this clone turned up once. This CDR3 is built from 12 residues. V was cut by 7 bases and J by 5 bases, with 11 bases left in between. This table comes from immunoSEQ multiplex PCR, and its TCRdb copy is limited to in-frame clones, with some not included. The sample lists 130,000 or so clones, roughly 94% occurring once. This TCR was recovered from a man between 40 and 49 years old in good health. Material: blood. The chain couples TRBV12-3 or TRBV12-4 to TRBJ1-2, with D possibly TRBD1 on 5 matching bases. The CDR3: CASKTDTYGYTF. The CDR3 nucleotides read TGTGCCAGCAAGACGGACACTTATGGCTACACCTTC.